These T cell receptor beta chains were read from a single sample in a study of shared clonotypes between healthy human individuals. Some clones are missing from TCRdb's copy, which holds only in-frame ones; the method was immunoSEQ multiplex PCR. The table shows about 1.5 million clones, with around 97% occurring only once. The sequenced sample was naive CD4+ T cells sorted from blood. These receptors were collected from a man aged 25-45 years in good health. CDR3s include the opening cysteine and the closing phenylalanine or tryptophan. A D gene is named only where the DNA matches it firmly. Only some rows state a clone size, as once, few, many or a class for expanded clones.

CDR3 protein	CDR3 DNA	J gene	D gene	V gene	clone size
CASSIHTKETQYF	TGTGCCAGCAGTATTCACACGAAAGAGACCCAGTACTTC	TRBJ2-5	-	TRBV7-2	-
CASSLNGEGTYEQYF	TGTGCCAGCAGCTTAAACGGGGAAGGGACCTACGAGCAGTACTTC	TRBJ2-7	-	TRBV7-9	-
CASSSGLAYGYTF	TGTGCCAGCAGTTCCGGACTGGCCTATGGCTACACCTTC	TRBJ1-2	-	TRBV28	-
CASTPGLAGNNEQFF	TGTGCCAGCACCCCGGGACTAGCGGGAAACAATGAGCAGTTCTTC	TRBJ2-1	TRBD2	TRBV5-5	once
CASSRLAGDNEQYF	TGTGCCAGCAGCCGACTAGCGGGAGATAACGAGCAGTACTTC	TRBJ2-7	TRBD2	TRBV5-4	-
CASSLAGTGSYGYTF	TGCGCCAGCAGCTTAGCCGGGACAGGGTCGTATGGCTACACCTTC	TRBJ1-2	TRBD1	TRBV5-1	-
CASRGATDTQYF	TGTGCCAGCAGGGGGGCCACAGATACGCAGTATTTT	TRBJ2-3	-	TRBV9	-
CASSLGGRDTQYF	TGTGCCAGCAGCTTAGGGGGCCGCGATACGCAGTATTTT	TRBJ2-3	-	TRBV7-2	-
CASSVGLAEPNEQFF	TGTGCCAGCAGCGTGGGACTAGCGGAGCCCAATGAGCAGTTCTTC	TRBJ2-1	TRBD2	TRBV7-9	-
CASSLGRVGSETQYF	TGTGCCAGCAGCTTGGGTCGTGTAGGGTCGGAGACCCAGTACTTC	TRBJ2-5	-	TRBV5-6	once
CASSFVGDSNQPQHF	TGTGCCAGCAGCTTCGTGGGAGATAGCAATCAGCCCCAGCATTTT	TRBJ1-5	-	TRBV5-5	few
CASSEQETQYF	TGTGCCAGCAGTGAGCAAGAGACCCAGTACTTC	TRBJ2-5	-	TRBV2	-
CASSPAGLPYEQYF	TGTGCCAGCAGCCCGGCGGGGTTACCTTACGAGCAGTACTTC	TRBJ2-7	-	TRBV7-9	-
CASSSAAGGRYNEQFF	TGTGCCAGCAGTTCGGCGGCAGGGGGAAGATACAATGAGCAGTTCTTC	TRBJ2-1	TRBD1	TRBV28	-
CACIDTQYF	TGTGCCTGCATAGATACGCAGTATTTT	TRBJ2-3	-	TRBV30	few
CASSLHGAGELFF	TGTGCCAGCAGCTTACACGGGGCCGGGGAGCTGTTTTTT	TRBJ2-2	-	TRBV7-2	-
CASRDGRFSGQPQHF	TGTGCCAGCAGGGACGGACGGTTTTCTGGTCAGCCCCAGCATTTT	TRBJ1-5	-	TRBV2	-
CASSLGGGGVTGELFF	TGTGCCAGCAGCTTAGGAGGGGGAGGGGTCACCGGGGAGCTGTTTTTT	TRBJ2-2	-	TRBV11-2	-
CASSFGLAVSTDTQYF	TGTGCCAGCAGCTTCGGACTAGCGGTTAGCACAGATACGCAGTATTTT	TRBJ2-3	TRBD2	TRBV9	once
CASSPRARPYEQYF	TGTGCCAGCAGCCCCCGAGCCCGCCCCTACGAGCAGTACTTC	TRBJ2-7	-	TRBV7-9	-
CASSPLAYNEQFF	TGTGCCAGCAGCCCTCTAGCCTACAATGAGCAGTTCTTC	TRBJ2-1	-	TRBV7-2	-